This entry lists 26 T cell receptor beta chains sequenced from one sample in a study of TIL therapy for anti-PD-1-resistant metastatic lung cancer. The libraries were made with immunoSEQ v3. Here immunoSEQ multiplex PCR was the method, and the copy in TCRdb shows in-frame clones only, minus some. Seen here are tens of thousands of clones, roughly 85% observed once, and the top ten hold about 14%. As to time point: pre-treatment sample, taken before nivolumab and TIL therapy. Sequenced material: blood, taken at baseline. These receptors were taken from a man in his 70s with non-small cell lung cancer.

The V call is TRBV11-2, the J call TRBJ2-2, with 9 bases matching TRBD1. This CDR3 is built from 16 residues. The V gene end was trimmed by 1 base and the J gene end by 5 bases; junction bases not matched to a gene: 5. The germline V gene has CDR1 SGHAT and CDR2 FQNNGV. The CDR3 DNA sequence: TGTGCCAGCAGCTTAGGTCCCGGGACAGGGACCGGGGAGCTGTTTTTT. Protein product: CASSLGPGTGTGELFF.

The J gene is TRBJ2-7, the V gene TRBV7-8; TRBD2 aligns across 12 bases. This CDR3 comprises 15 residues. Germline loops: CDR1 SGHVS, CDR2 FQNEAQ. V was clipped by 5 bases and J by 4 bases; unmatched bases: 6. DNA for the CDR3: TGTGCCAGCAGCCACGCCGGGACTAGCGGGTACGAGCAGTACTTC. This codes for CASSHAGTSGYEQYF.

This sequence joins TRBV5-1 and TRBJ1-1; D is perhaps TRBD1 (6 bases). The V gene lost 0 bases and the J gene lost 0 bases, with 15 bases spanning the gap. This CDR3 has 17 amino acids. Germline assignment: CDR1 SGHRS and CDR2 YFSETQ. The CDR3 DNA reads as TGCGCCAGCAGCTTGGATGGGGGCCTAAGCATGAACACTGAAGCTTTCTTT. It yields the protein CASSLDGGLSMNTEAFF.

This clone has a single count. The chain links TRBV19 to TRBJ2-2, with 13 bases matching TRBD2. CDR1 LNHDA and CDR2 SQIVND come from the germline V gene (reference sequence). CDR3 length: 20 amino acids. Losses at the gene ends were 5 bases for V and 1 base for J; bases not matched to a gene: 13. CDR3 DNA sequence: TGTGCCAGTAGTGCCACACTGGGACTAGCGGGACCCCGGAACACCGGGGAGCTGTTTTTT. Residues: CASSATLGLAGPRNTGELFF.

The genes are TRBV6-1 and TRBJ2-5; 10 bases are shared with TRBD1. The CDR3 runs to 15 residues. V lost 3 bases, J lost 4 bases, and 5 bases stayed unmatched. CDR1 is MNHNS and CDR2 is SASEGT in the germline V gene. This CDR3 is CASSEGDRGAETQYF. Written as DNA, the CDR3 is TGTGCCAGCAGTGAGGGGGACAGGGGCGCAGAGACCCAGTACTTC.

V gene TRBV9 combines with J gene TRBJ2-1; D is perhaps TRBD1 or TRBD2 (5 bases each). This CDR3 is built from 16 residues. Per the germline V gene, CDR1 is SGDLS and CDR2 is YYNGEE. V lost 0 bases, J lost 6 bases, and 16 bases lay in between. CDR3 nucleotide sequence: TGTGCCAGCAGCGTAGGGGTTGGGGGAGAAAGCAATGAGCAGTTCTTC. Protein product: CASSVGVGGESNEQFF.

This chain links TRBV5-4 with TRBJ1-1, with TRBD1 matching 8 bases. The germline V gene encodes CDR1 SGHNT and CDR2 YYREEE (reference sequence). Unmatched junction bases numbered 5, after V lost 4 bases and J lost 0 bases. The CDR3 runs 15 residues. CDR3 loop: CASSTGQGLNTEAFF. CDR3 sequence (DNA): TGTGCCAGCAGCACCGGACAGGGTCTGAACACTGAAGCTTTCTTT.

This clone was observed a single time. V and J are TRBV27 and TRBJ2-6; D possibly uses TRBD1 or TRBD2 (5 bases each). From germline, CDR1 is MNHEY and CDR2 SMNVEV (reference sequence). The V and J ends lost 7 bases and 0 bases respectively, with 13 bases between them. The CDR3 totals 16 residues. The CDR3 reads CASMGTDRSGANVLTF. The CDR3 coding sequence is TGTGCCAGCATGGGGACGGATCGCTCTGGGGCCAACGTCCTGACTTTC. Full variable domain (missing parts from reference TRBV27 and TRBJ2-6): EAQVTQNPRYLITVTGKKLTVTCSQNMNHEYMSWYRQDPGLGLRQIYYSMNVEVTDKGDVPEGYKVSRKEKRNFPLILESPSPNQTSLYFCASMGTDRSGANVLTFGAGSRLTVL.

The chain carries TRBV25-1 and TRBJ1-1; tentative D call: TRBD1 (6 bases). Trimming stripped 1 base from V and 3 bases from J, with 18 bases between. CDR1 is MGHDK and CDR2 is SYGVNS in the germline V gene. The CDR3 runs to 17 residues. The CDR3 protein is CASSELWGGQEDTEAFF. The CDR3 DNA reads as TGTGCCAGCAGTGAATTGTGGGGGGGGCAGGAGGACACTGAAGCTTTCTTT.

The chain couples TRBV5-1 to TRBJ2-5; TRBD1 aligns across 8 bases. Trimming took 4 bases from V and 1 from J; bases not matched to a gene: 3. Looked up from germline, CDR1 is SGHRS and CDR2 is YFSETQ. This CDR3 is built from 14 residues. Written as DNA, the CDR3 is TGCGCCAGCAGCGCTGGGACAGGCCAAGAGACCCAGTACTTC. It specifies CASSAGTGQETQYF.

V usage is TRBV6-1 and J usage is TRBJ2-7, with D uncertain. This CDR3 has 14 amino acids. With 3 bases removed from V and 2 bases from J, the gap between germline ends came to 11 bases. Germline V gene lookup returns CDR1 MNHNS and CDR2 SASEGT. CDR3 bases: TGTGCCAGCAGTGACACCGGGCGAACCTACGAGCAGTACTTC. It is translated as CASSDTGRTYEQYF.

V gene TRBV5-1 combines with J gene TRBJ2-7; no reliable D call. Germline CDR1 SGHRS, CDR2 YFSETQ. This CDR3 comprises 14 residues. Trimming removed 0 bases from V and 0 bases from J, with 7 bases in between. The CDR3 protein is CASSLDRVSYEQYF. The CDR3 bases are TGCGCCAGCAGCTTGGACCGCGTCTCCTACGAGCAGTACTTC.

V is TRBV10-3 and J is TRBJ2-2, with 7 bases aligning to TRBD1. V shed 3 bases, J shed 7 bases, and the junction held 5 bases outside the gene matches. Germline V gene lookup returns CDR1 ENHRY and CDR2 SYGVKD. There are 14 residues in the CDR3. CDR3 DNA: TGTGCCATCAGTGACTTGACAGGGCACGGGGAGCTGTTTTTT. As protein: CAISDLTGHGELFF.

This rearrangement joins TRBV6-6 to TRBJ2-7; D could derive from TRBD1 or TRBD2 (5 bases each). In germline, CDR1 is MNHNY, CDR2 SVGAGI (reference sequence). The V gene lost 8 bases and the J gene lost 3 bases, with 11 bases spanning the gap. The CDR3 consists of 12 residues. CDR3 bases: TGTGCCAGCTGGTCTGGGGGCTACGAGCAGTACTTC. Its translation is CASWSGGYEQYF.

The rearrangement links TRBV6-5 to TRBJ1-2; 7 bases align to TRBD1. The V and J ends lost 6 bases and 5 bases, in that order; junction bases with no gene match: 9. The CDR3 extends over 14 amino acids. Germline CDR1 and CDR2: MNHEY and SVGAGI. The CDR3 bases are TGTGCCAGCAGAACCACTGGGACAGCTTATGGCTACACCTTC. This translates into CASRTTGTAYGYTF.

The chain uses TRBV7-8 and TRBJ2-6, with D possibly matching TRBD2 (5 bases). Trimming left V 0 bases short and J 0 bases short, with 15 bases between. There are 19 residues in the CDR3. CDR1 SGHVS and CDR2 FQNEAQ come from the germline V gene. The CDR3 reads CASSLAGRSGNSGANVLTF. In DNA form, the CDR3 reads TGTGCCAGCAGCTTAGCTGGGAGATCCGGTAACTCTGGGGCCAACGTCCTGACTTTC.

V is TRBV5-5 and J is TRBJ1-2; the D gene is possibly TRBD1 (5 bases). CDR3 size: 14 residues. V dropped 7 bases and J dropped 2 bases, with 15 bases sitting between them. Germline values: CDR1 SGHKS, CDR2 YYEKEE (reference sequence). CDR3 DNA sequence: TGTGCCAGCTCAGCTTCCGACAGAAACTATGGCTACACCTTC. It is translated as CASSASDRNYGYTF.

This clone has only a few counts. The V gene is TRBV10-1, the J gene TRBJ2-2; 13 bases align to TRBD2. This CDR3 spans 18 amino acids. The ends lost 3 bases at V and 5 bases at J; junction bases unmatched: 9. The germline V gene has CDR1 WNHNN and CDR2 SYGVQD (reference sequence). The CDR3 spells CASSDTHGLAGVTGELFF. The CDR3 coding sequence is TGCGCCAGCAGTGACACTCACGGACTAGCGGGAGTAACCGGGGAGCTGTTTTTT.

The chain links TRBV7-2 to TRBJ2-1; 8 nucleotides agree with TRBD2. This CDR3 spans 14 amino acids. In germline, CDR1 is SGHTA, CDR2 FQGNSA. V gave up 0 bases and J gave up 5 bases; unmatched junction bases: 0. The CDR3 loop is CASSLASGNNEQFF. The CDR3 nucleotides are TGTGCCAGCAGCTTAGCTAGCGGGAACAATGAGCAGTTCTTC.

This chain uses TRBV6-1 with TRBJ2-5; D not certain. This CDR3 is built from 13 residues. From germline, CDR1 is MNHNS and CDR2 SASEGT. Between the trimmed V and J ends, which lost 7 bases and 5 bases, there was a span of 14 bases. CDR3 DNA: TGTGCCAGCACTCAGGATCGTCTCGAGACCCAGTACTTC. Encoded protein: CASTQDRLETQYF.

The chain carries TRBV5-4 and TRBJ2-7; D not resolved. CDR1 is SGHNT and CDR2 is YYREEE in the germline V gene (reference sequence). CDR3 length equals 14 residues. V lost 3 bases to trimming and J lost 2 bases, with 12 bases between them. In nucleotides, the CDR3 is TGTGCCAGCAGCTCCGGTGACGGCACCTACGAGCAGTACTTC. Translating gives CASSSGDGTYEQYF.

This rearrangement joins TRBV4-2 to TRBJ2-3, with 10 nucleotides matching TRBD2. The germline V gene encodes CDR1 LGHNA and CDR2 YNFKEQ. The CDR3 has 19 amino acids. After removal of 2 bases from V and 0 bases from J, the junction contained 11 bases not matched to a gene. CDR3 nucleotides: TGTGCCAGCAGCCAACTAACTAGCGGGGCTTCTCCTAGCACAGATACGCAGTATTTT. Its translation is CASSQLTSGASPSTDTQYF.

In its sample, this clone was seen once. This sequence joins TRBV10-3 and TRBJ1-1, with D unclear. CDR1 and CDR2 (germline): ENHRY, SYGVKD. Trimming took 6 bases from V and 3 from J, leaving 5 bases between them. The CDR3 loop spans 11 amino acids. CDR3 DNA: TGTGCCATCAGCGACGACACTGAAGCTTTCTTT. Its translation is CAISDDTEAFF.

J is TRBJ2-1 and V is TRBV29-1; no definite D call. This CDR3 has 15 residues. Germline-derived CDR1 and CDR2 are SQVTM and ANQGSEA. Deletions cut 0 bases from V and 4 bases from J, with 13 bases between. The DNA for the CDR3 is TGCAGCGTTGAAGATCGAGACCGCGGTTACAATGAGCAGTTCTTC. This gives the protein CSVEDRDRGYNEQFF.

This chain connects TRBV13 to TRBJ2-7; D perhaps matches TRBD2 (5 bases). The CDR3 runs 13 residues. With 5 bases removed from V and 3 bases from J, the gap between germline ends came to 11 bases. Germline V CDR1 and CDR2: PRHDT, FYEKMQ (reference sequence). The CDR3: CASSPYGNYEQYF. In DNA form, the CDR3 reads TGTGCCAGCAGCCCATACGGGAACTACGAGCAGTACTTC.

The chain recombines TRBV5-5 with TRBJ1-5; possible D gene TRBD1, 5 bases. V dropped 3 bases and J dropped 4 bases, with 20 bases sitting between them. The CDR3 is 17 residues long. Germline lookup yields CDR1 SGHKS and CDR2 YYEKEE (reference sequence). DNA for the CDR3: TGTGCCAGCAGCTACCGGGGGGGTCAGGTGACTAATCAGCCCCAGCATTTT. Translated: CASSYRGGQVTNQPQHF.